This T cell receptor (beta chain) was profiled in a study of response to subunit inactivated influenza vaccine. Study outcomes and limitations: Only a handful of new T cells, the authors suggested, are recruited with each seasonal influenza vaccination.

About this clonotype: No antigen is known for it.

The CDR3 contains 18 residues. The germline gives CDR1 MGHRA, CDR2 YSYEKL. V lost 1 base and J 5 bases, leaving 20 bases between the germline ends. Each CDR3 protein gets one entry after TCRdb re-called the RT-PCR reads with MiXCR. This table holds roughly 500,000 distinct CDR3 sequences, 15% to 20% found once. The sequencing here drew on CD4+ T cells sorted from PBMCs, taken approximately 25 months after vaccination. The V and J genes are TRBV4-1 and TRBJ1-4; possibly TRBD1 for D (5 bases). The TCR was taken from a man in his fifties or sixties who received an inactivated influenza vaccine. The CDR3 here is CASSQVGFRGRQNEKLFF. DNA for the CDR3: TGCGCCAGCAGCCAAGTTGGCTTCCGGGGACGGCAGAATGAAAAACTGTTTTTT.